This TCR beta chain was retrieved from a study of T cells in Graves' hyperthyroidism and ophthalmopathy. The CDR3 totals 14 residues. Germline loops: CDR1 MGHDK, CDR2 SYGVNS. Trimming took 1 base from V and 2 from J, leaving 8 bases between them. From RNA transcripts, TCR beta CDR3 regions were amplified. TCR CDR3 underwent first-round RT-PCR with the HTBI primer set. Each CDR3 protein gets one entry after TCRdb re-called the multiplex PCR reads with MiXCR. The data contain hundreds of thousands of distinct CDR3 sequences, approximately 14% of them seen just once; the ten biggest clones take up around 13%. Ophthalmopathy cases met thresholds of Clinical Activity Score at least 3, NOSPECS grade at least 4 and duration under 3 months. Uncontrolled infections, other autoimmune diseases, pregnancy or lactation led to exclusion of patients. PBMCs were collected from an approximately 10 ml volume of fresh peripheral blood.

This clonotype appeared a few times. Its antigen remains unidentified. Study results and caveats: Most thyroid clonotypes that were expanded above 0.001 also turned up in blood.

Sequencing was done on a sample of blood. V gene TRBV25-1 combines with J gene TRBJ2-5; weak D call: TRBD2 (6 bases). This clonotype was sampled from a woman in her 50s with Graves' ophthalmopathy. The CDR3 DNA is TGTGCCAGCAGTGAATGGGCGGGACAAGAGACCCAGTACTTC. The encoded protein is CASSEWAGQETQYF.